The source of this T cell receptor (beta chain) is a study of blood T cell repertoires in COVID-19. Study context: Samples of COVID-19 (acute and convalescent) were obtained from the United States, Italy and Spain. T cells, B-cell-depleted T cells, or PBMCs provided the cDNA or gDNA that served as material.

In the original processing: Amplification of reference gene primers was used by the study to estimate nucleated cell counts. TCRdb's copy holds only in-frame clones and misses some; the assay was immunoSEQ multiplex PCR. V, J and clone size are those of that table, while D and trimming were read from the DNA. The sample shows some 230,000 clones, 80% to 85% of them seen only once. Germline loops: CDR1 MNHEY, CDR2 SVGAGI. This CDR3 has 13 amino acids. V was clipped by 7 bases and J by 5 bases, with 11 bases between them. The TCR comes from a woman between 55 and 75 years old with acute or convalescent COVID-19. This sequence joins TRBV6-5 and TRBJ2-2; no definite D call. The sample consisted of peripheral blood. The CDR3 here is CASIQSLTGELFF. The CDR3 bases are TGTGCCAGCATTCAGTCGTTAACCGGGGAGCTGTTTTTT.